This T cell receptor (beta chain) is from a study of T cells in women clearing cervical HPV infection. Study as a whole: Donors had HPV16-related CIN3 or worse; 2 had invasive cancer. Only a few women had HLA typing results available. Whole-study findings and limits: Cases carried less TRBV6-7 than controls: approximately 0.1% versus 0.16%. Cases and controls were distinguished at AUC just under 0.85 by richness and V genes.

Per germline, CDR1 DFQATT and CDR2 SNEGSKA (reference sequence). The germline V and J ends were trimmed by 6 bases and 2 bases, with 20 bases remaining between them. This CDR3 is 16 amino acids long. Regarding this clone: What it binds is unknown. The read finishes 3 residues shy of the CDR3 end, and the germline J gene is used to complete it.

The assay was immunoSEQ multiplex PCR, and TCRdb's table has in-frame clones only and misses some. This sample's table has tens of thousands of clones. V usage is TRBV20-1 and J usage is TRBJ2-1, with D maybe TRBD2 (7 bases). The specimen sequenced was blood buffy coat. The sequence derives from a woman between 18 and 69 years old with a cervical HPV16 infection that either progressed to CIN3+ or cleared (not recorded which). The CDR3 bases that were read are TGCAGTGCACCACGGGTGGGAGGGGGACCCTACAATGAG. This codes for CSAPRVGGGPYNE. The entire CDR3 is CSAPRVGGGPYNEQFF.